Listed below are T cell receptor beta chains from one sample, sequenced in a study of cytomegalovirus exposure and HLA in healthy donors. Clones were sequenced by immunoSEQ multiplex PCR, and TCRdb holds only the in-frame ones, with some missing. The sample lists fewer than 200,000 clones, 60% to 80% occurring once. Material: PBMCs. The receptor set was obtained from a man aged 18 to 30 in good health and CMV-seropositive. CDR3s include the opening cysteine and the closing phenylalanine or tryptophan. A D gene is named only where the DNA matches it firmly. Not all rows give a size; the values are once, few, many and, for expanded clones, a class.

TGTGCCTGGAGTGTAGTCGGGGAGACCCAGTACTTC | CAWSVVGETQYF | TRBJ2-5 | - | - | TRBV30
TGTGCCAGCAGCCCCCGGGCTAGCGGTTCCTACAATGAGCAGTTCTTC | CASSPRASGSYNEQFF | TRBJ2-1 | TRBD2 | - | TRBV5-4
TGTGCCAGCACCCCGAGTCGGGATCGGGCCAAAAACATTCAGTACTTC | CASTPSRDRAKNIQYF | TRBJ2-4 | - | - | TRBV6-6
TGCGCCAGCAGCTCACAGGGTAACACCTACAATGAGCAGTTCTTC | CASSSQGNTYNEQFF | TRBJ2-1 | - | - | TRBV5-1
TGTGCCAGCAGCTTGGGTTCCGGCAATGAGCAGTTCTTC | CASSLGSGNEQFF | TRBJ2-1 | - | - | TRBV5-6
TGTGCCAGCAGCCCCAGGACAGGGGAGAACGAGCAGTACTTC | CASSPRTGENEQYF | TRBJ2-7 | TRBD1 | - | TRBV7-9
TGTGCCAGCAGCTTGCTGACAGAGAACACTGAAGCTTTCTTT | CASSLLTENTEAFF | TRBJ1-1 | - | - | TRBV5-4
TGTGCCAGCAGCTATCGCAGGGCTGCCGGTAATGAAAAACTGTTTTTT | CASSYRRAAGNEKLFF | TRBJ1-4 | - | - | TRBV7-9
TGCGCCAGCAGCTTGGTGGGGACAGGGGGTACCGGGGAGCTGTTTTTT | CASSLVGTGGTGELFF | TRBJ2-2 | TRBD1 | many | TRBV5-1
TGTGCCAGCGGCCAAGAACCTAGCGGGAGGGAGACCCAGTACTTC | CASGQEPSGRETQYF | TRBJ2-5 | TRBD2 | - | TRBV4-2
TGTGCCACCAGCGAGAGGTGGGGGGACACTGAAGCTTTCTTT | CATSERWGDTEAFF | TRBJ1-1 | - | - | TRBV15
TGTGCCAGCAGCCTGGGGAGGCTAGCGAGTGGAAATGAGCAGTTCTTC | CASSLGRLASGNEQFF | TRBJ2-1 | - | - | TRBV5-6
TGTGCCAGCAGAATGACAGGGGGTTCGGGAGAAAAACTGTTTTTT | CASRMTGGSGEKLFF | TRBJ1-4 | TRBD1 | few | TRBV11-2